This is a list of T cell receptor beta chains from one sample in a study of siplizumab effects on memory and regulatory T cells. TCRdb's table, derived via immunoSEQ multiplex PCR, lists solely in-frame clones and lacks some. The sample includes fewer than 100,000 clones, around 93% of them seen just once. Sequencing was performed on CD8+ T cells sorted from blood. The receptors here all came from a human donor in good health. Both conserved end residues are part of each CDR3.

CDR3 length	V gene	CDR3 protein
15	TRBV4-1	CASSQEDRVAFEQYF
15	TRBV4-1	CASSQASGGRDIQYF
15	TRBV10-1	CASSAVGGGLYEQYF
16	TRBV4-1	CASSLTGPSNTDTQYF
13	TRBV19	CASSIVVWETQYF
15	TRBV30	CAWSGGLAGTDTQYF
18	TRBV4-1	CASSQEALGQRSIYEQYF
15	TRBV9	CASSVGWGLGQPQHF
13	TRBV10-1	CASNPGNTYEQYF
15	TRBV6-5	CASRLRQGNHQPQHF
15	TRBV29-1	CSVEDFGRGTDTQYF
15	TRBV19	CASTFRTGHNRGYTF
15	TRBV6-1	CASSESVLSAYEQYF
15	TRBV11-2	CASSLQVTGSYGYTF
17	TRBV15	CATSRENARPNTGELFF
14	TRBV23-1	CASTRDCRNTEAFF
15	TRBV7-9	CASSITGGAWNEQFF
15	TRBV2	CASSDDWGDGGELFF
15	TRBV5-1	CASSLETGVNTEAFF
15	TRBV9	CASSTETGKNTEAFF
15	TRBV27	CASSLSAGGDLEQYF
13	TRBV27	CASSSRDGTEAFF
13	TRBV29-1	CSVGLAVSYEQYF
16	TRBV5-1	CASSLAKAGVLETQYF
16	TRBV28	CASQRSGTGDQETQYF
14	TRBV9	CASSVEDRGYEQYF
13	TRBV29-1	CSVVSRVGTEAFF
14	TRBV5-1	CASSEGLADPEQFF
16	TRBV14	CASSPARSGGAYEQYF
15	TRBV27	CASRPMTSSYNEQFF
15	TRBV6-1	CASSVSGDPTDTQYF
16	TRBV10-1	CASHPGGLAENNEQFF
16	TRBV7-8	CASSFNLGAGNTEAFF
16	TRBV9	CASSVAGTGGTGELFF
16	TRBV9	CASSSLGSGRGVEQYF
16	TRBV7-6	CASSLVFGGGTHGYTF
16	TRBV5-5	CASSSGTGASGNTIYF
14	TRBV28	CASSLIDSSYEQYF
15	TRBV28	CASSPQGSGTGELFF
13	TRBV7-2	CAIRGGVSYGYTF
15	TRBV28	CASSLTSRSTDTQYF
13	TRBV7-3	CASSHNLNTEAFF
16	TRBV21-1	CASSNGPVDAKNIQYF
16	TRBV19	CASKGTSRRNTGELFF
14	TRBV25-1	CASSERGYNQPQHF
14	TRBV7-9	CASSQTSATDTQYF
16	TRBV11-2	CASSSPTSGSSGELFF